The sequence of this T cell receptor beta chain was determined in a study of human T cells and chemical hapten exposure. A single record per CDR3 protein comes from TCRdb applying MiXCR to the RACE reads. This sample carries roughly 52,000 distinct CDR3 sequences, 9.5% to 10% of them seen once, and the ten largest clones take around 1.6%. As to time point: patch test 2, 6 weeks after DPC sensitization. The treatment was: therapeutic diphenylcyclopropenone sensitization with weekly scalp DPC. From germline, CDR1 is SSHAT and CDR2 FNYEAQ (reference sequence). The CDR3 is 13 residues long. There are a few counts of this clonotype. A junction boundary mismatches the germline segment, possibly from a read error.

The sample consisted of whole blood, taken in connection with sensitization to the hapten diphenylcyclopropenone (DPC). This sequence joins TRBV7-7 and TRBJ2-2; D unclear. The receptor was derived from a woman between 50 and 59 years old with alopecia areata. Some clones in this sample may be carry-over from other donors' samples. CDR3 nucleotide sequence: TGTGCTAGCAGCCCGCCGACGGGCGGGGAGCTGTTTTTT. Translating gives CASSPPTGGELFF.